This entry features one TCR beta chain sequence. The V and J ends lost 5 bases and 2 bases respectively, with 10 bases between them. CDR1 and CDR2 (germline): SGHTA, FQGNSA. This CDR3 contains 13 residues. This specimen comes from a study of blood T cell repertoires in COVID-19. The protocol was immunoSEQ multiplex PCR, while the TCRdb copy is restricted to in-frame clones and leaves out a portion. This table holds tens of thousands of clones, 85% to 90% found once. The sequencing sample was made of peripheral blood. This TCR came from a woman aged 60-70 years with COVID-19, enrolled during active disease. This chain links TRBV7-2 with TRBJ2-7, with D perhaps TRBD2 (5 bases). The CDR3 DNA sequence: TGTGCCAGCAGCATCGGACTGGCCTACGAGCAGTACTTC. This translates into CASSIGLAYEQYF.